The sequence of this T cell receptor beta chain was determined in a study of cytomegalovirus exposure and HLA in healthy donors. In its sample, this clone was seen once. Its specificity is not known. Study results and caveats: The authors enumerated over 150 TCR beta chains as linked to cytomegalovirus.

Researchers ran the PCR with 60 Vbeta and 13 Jbeta primers. Clones were sequenced by immunoSEQ multiplex PCR, and TCRdb holds only the in-frame ones, with some missing. The top ten clones hold about 4.9% of a sample with roughly 60,000 clones, under 80% of them seen once. After removal of 3 bases from V and 2 bases from J, the junction contained 9 bases not matched to a gene. This CDR3 has 19 amino acids. Germline V CDR1 and CDR2: SEHNR, FQNEAQ (reference sequence). The sample taken for sequencing was PBMCs. The sequence came from a young woman in good health and CMV-seronegative. The chain has TRBV7-9 and TRBJ2-3; 15 bases fit TRBD2. CDR3: CASSFLGTSGRRYTDTQYF. The CDR3, as DNA: TGTGCCAGCAGCTTTTTAGGGACTAGCGGGAGGAGGTACACAGATACGCAGTATTTT.